This T cell receptor (beta chain) was identified in a study of identical twins. General study findings and limits: Cord blood's abundant beta clonotypes had fewer insertions, unlike memory repertoires. Not following the same donors, the study drew its conclusions from cross-sectional statistical analysis.

This CDR3 spans 15 amino acids. Germline-derived CDR1 and CDR2 are DFQATT and SNEGSKA (reference sequence). Trimming shortened V by 0 bases and J by 0 bases, and 11 bases separated the two germline ends. A word on this clonotype: The target antigen is unknown.

TCRdb fed the 5' RACE reads into MiXCR, producing one record per CDR3 protein. The sample lists roughly 1,500,000 distinct CDR3 sequences; roughly a third were seen once. This TCR was sampled from a newborn girl in good health. The genes are TRBV20-1 and TRBJ1-1; D is unclear. Sequencing was performed on cord blood. CDR3 nucleotide sequence: TGCAGTGCTAGAGATCAAGTGGCCCTGAACACTGAAGCTTTCTTT. This gives the protein CSARDQVALNTEAFF.